The rows below give T cell receptor beta chains drawn from one sample of a study of blood T cell repertoires in COVID-19. Assay: immunoSEQ multiplex PCR; the TCRdb copy retains only in-frame clones and omits some. The data contain roughly 250,000 clones, approximately 86% of them seen just once; the ten biggest clones take up 2.5% to 3.5%. What was sequenced was PBMCs or T cells enriched from blood (not recorded which). The receptors were sampled from a woman between 35 and 50 years old with acute COVID-19. CDR3s include the opening cysteine and the closing phenylalanine or tryptophan. The D gene is left open where the match is weak. Size values are once, few and many counts, or a class for expanded clones, and some rows have none.

d_gene	abundance	v_gene	j_gene	CDR3aa	CDR3nt
TRBD1	-	TRBV5-5	TRBJ2-7	CASSLGPGGTYEQYF	TGTGCCAGCAGCTTGGGTCCAGGGGGAACCTACGAGCAGTACTTC
TRBD2	-	TRBV7-8	TRBJ2-3	CASSLAREADTQYF	TGTGCCAGCAGCTTAGCGCGGGAGGCAGATACGCAGTATTTT
TRBD1	-	TRBV6-5	TRBJ1-2	CASSPDRGLFYGYTF	TGTGCCAGCAGTCCCGACAGGGGTTTATTCTATGGCTACACCTTC
TRBD1	-	TRBV18	TRBJ1-5	CASSPTGNNQPQHF	TGTGCCAGCTCACCGACAGGGAATAATCAGCCCCAGCATTTT
TRBD1	-	TRBV7-3	TRBJ2-7	CASSFGTGDSYEQYF	TGTGCCAGCAGCTTCGGGACAGGGGATTCCTACGAGCAGTACTTC
-	-	TRBV19	TRBJ2-7	CASSTTSGTLYEQYF	TGTGCCAGTAGTACGACAAGCGGTACTTTATACGAGCAGTACTTC
-	-	TRBV3-1/TRBV3-2	TRBJ1-6	CASSQDMRDDSPLHF	TGTGCCAGCAGCCAAGATATGAGGGATGATTCACCCCTCCACTTT
-	-	TRBV7-3	TRBJ2-1	CASSLTGSGTYNEQFF	TGTGCCAGCAGCTTAACCGGTAGCGGAACATACAATGAGCAGTTCTTC
-	few	TRBV7-9	TRBJ1-1	CASSLRYNTEAFF	TGTGCCAGCAGCTTGAGGTATAACACTGAAGCTTTCTTT
-	-	TRBV5-5	TRBJ1-5	CASSPVGRGANQPQHF	TGTGCCAGCAGCCCGGTGGGCCGGGGGGCTAATCAGCCCCAGCATTTT
-	-	TRBV10-1	TRBJ2-1	CASSDAMGRINEQFF	TGCGCCAGCAGTGATGCCATGGGCCGCATCAATGAGCAGTTCTTC
TRBD2	-	TRBV15	TRBJ2-1	CATSPSGRKGRSGQFF	TGTGCCACCAGCCCCAGCGGGAGGAAGGGTCGGAGCGGGCAGTTCTTC
-	-	TRBV6-5	TRBJ2-2	CASSYTPRTEELFF	TGTGCCAGCAGTTACACCCCTAGAACCGAGGAGCTGTTTTTT
TRBD1	-	TRBV9	TRBJ1-4	CASSPTTGEEEKLFF	TGTGCCAGCAGCCCAACCACAGGGGAGGAAGAAAAACTGTTTTTT
-	once	TRBV3-1/TRBV3-2	TRBJ2-3	CASSQDLVGTDTQYF	TGTGCCAGCAGCCAAGATCTAGTGGGCACAGATACGCAGTATTTT
-	-	TRBV2	TRBJ2-3	CASSEWGADTQYF	TGTGCCAGCAGTGAATGGGGGGCAGATACGCAGTATTTT
-	few	TRBV7-9	TRBJ1-4	CASSRKTATNEKLFF	TGTGCCAGCAGCCGGAAGACAGCAACTAATGAAAAACTGTTTTTT
-	-	TRBV29-1	TRBJ2-1	CSVEVQSSYNEQFF	TGCAGCGTTGAGGTACAGAGCTCCTACAATGAGCAGTTCTTC
-	-	TRBV25-1	TRBJ1-6	CASSGLSGYNSPLHF	TGTGCCAGTTCCGGACTTAGTGGTTATAATTCACCCCTCCACTTT
-	-	TRBV5-4	TRBJ2-1	CASSLAHPSRNEQFF	TGTGCCAGCAGCTTGGCCCACCCCAGCAGGAATGAGCAGTTCTTC
-	-	TRBV29-1	TRBJ2-3	CSVEEALPRTDTQYF	TGCAGCGTTGAAGAAGCGCTCCCGCGCACAGATACGCAGTATTTT
-	-	TRBV13	TRBJ1-1	CASSLGFQNTEAFF	TGTGCCAGCAGCTTAGGTTTTCAGAACACTGAAGCTTTCTTT
TRBD1	-	TRBV9	TRBJ1-6	CASSVGQGNSPLHF	TGTGCCAGCAGCGTCGGACAGGGGAATTCACCCCTCCACTTT
TRBD1	once	TRBV5-1	TRBJ2-1	CASSPEGQGVDEQFF	TGCGCCAGCAGCCCGGAAGGACAGGGGGTGGATGAGCAGTTCTTC
-	-	TRBV10-2	TRBJ1-2	CASSEPVFYGYTF	TGCGCCAGCAGTGAACCAGTATTCTATGGCTACACCTTC
-	-	TRBV9	TRBJ2-3	CASSVDVKTDTQYF	TGTGCCAGCAGCGTAGATGTCAAAACAGATACGCAGTATTTT
-	-	TRBV7-3	TRBJ2-7	CASSLGGNSYEQYF	TGTGCCAGCAGCTTAGGGGGGAACTCCTACGAGCAGTACTTC
TRBD1	-	TRBV30	TRBJ1-1	CARDRVAEAFF	TGTGCCAGGGACAGGGTAGCTGAAGCTTTCTTT
-	-	TRBV4-1	TRBJ2-5	CASRSVEQETQYF	TGCGCCAGCCGAAGTGTGGAGCAAGAGACCCAGTACTTC
TRBD1	-	TRBV19	TRBJ1-2	CASGRQGSSYGYTF	TGTGCCAGCGGCCGACAGGGGAGTAGCTATGGCTACACCTTC
-	once	TRBV19	TRBJ2-5	CASSIQERETQYF	TGTGCCAGTAGTATACAGGAGCGGGAGACCCAGTACTTC
TRBD1	-	TRBV5-1	TRBJ1-1	CASSTTTGKNTEAFF	TGCGCCAGCAGCACGACGACAGGGAAGAACACTGAAGCTTTCTTT
-	-	TRBV2	TRBJ1-5	CASTLRRDQPQHF	TGTGCCAGCACCCTCCGGCGGGATCAGCCCCAGCATTTT
-	-	TRBV19	TRBJ2-3	CASTNPSDTDTQYF	TGTGCCAGTACAAACCCGTCAGACACAGATACGCAGTATTTT
-	-	TRBV3-1/TRBV3-2	TRBJ1-5	CASSQGRTSNQPQHF	TGTGCCAGCAGCCAAGGACGGACAAGCAATCAGCCCCAGCATTTT
TRBD1	few	TRBV5-1	TRBJ1-1	CASSLNPQGAMGTEAFF	TGCGCCAGCAGCTTAAACCCACAGGGGGCTATGGGCACTGAAGCTTTCTTT
TRBD1	-	TRBV18	TRBJ2-2	CASSSSDRRQGAGGELFF	TGTGCCAGCTCCTCGTCGGACCGGAGACAGGGGGCAGGCGGGGAGCTGTTTTTT
TRBD2	-	TRBV19	TRBJ2-1	CASSNQGLAGESSYNEQFF	TGTGCCAGTAGTAACCAGGGACTAGCGGGAGAGAGCTCCTACAATGAGCAGTTCTTC
TRBD2	-	TRBV11-3	TRBJ2-1	CASSLKASGYNEQFF	TGTGCCAGCAGCTTAAAGGCTAGCGGGTACAATGAGCAGTTCTTC
TRBD2	-	TRBV30	TRBJ2-1	CAWSPGLVTNEQFF	TGTGCCTGGAGTCCCGGACTAGTAACTAATGAGCAGTTCTTC
-	-	TRBV2	TRBJ2-3	CASRWGTGTDTQYF	TGTGCCAGCAGGTGGGGAACAGGGACAGATACGCAGTATTTT
-	once	TRBV27	TRBJ2-2	CASSPLGEGATGELFF	TGTGCCAGCAGCCCGCTCGGAGAGGGAGCGACCGGGGAGCTGTTTTTT
TRBD1	-	TRBV5-1	TRBJ1-1	CASSLAPGGSGTEAFF	TGCGCCAGCAGCTTGGCCCCAGGGGGCTCTGGCACTGAAGCTTTCTTT
TRBD2	-	TRBV10-1	TRBJ2-7	CASSDGGGSSYEQYF	TGCGCCAGCAGTGATGGCGGGGGGAGCTCCTACGAGCAGTACTTC
-	once	TRBV29-1	TRBJ1-2	CSVDLSGAGYTF	TGCAGCGTTGATTTGTCAGGGGCGGGCTACACCTTC
-	-	TRBV20-1	TRBJ2-1	CSASKGGLTSYNEQFF	TGCAGTGCTAGTAAGGGGGGACTAACCTCCTACAATGAGCAGTTCTTC
-	-	TRBV7-9	TRBJ1-1	CASSLDRAAFF	TGTGCCAGCAGCTTAGACAGGGCAGCTTTCTTT
-	-	TRBV7-6	TRBJ2-1	CASSLGREINEQFF	TGTGCCAGCAGCCTCGGACGGGAGATCAATGAGCAGTTCTTC
TRBD2	-	TRBV11-3	TRBJ2-1	CASSFRSGTTYNEQFF	TGTGCCAGCAGCTTCCGTAGCGGGACCACCTACAATGAGCAGTTCTTC
-	-	TRBV24-1	TRBJ2-3	CATSDLSADTDTQYF	TGTGCCACCAGTGATTTATCAGCGGACACAGATACGCAGTATTTT
-	-	TRBV29-1	TRBJ1-1	CSVDGGTEAFF	TGCAGCGTTGACGGGGGCACTGAAGCTTTCTTT
-	-	TRBV7-9	TRBJ2-5	CASSSTGSQETQYF	TGTGCCAGCAGCTCGACAGGATCCCAAGAGACCCAGTACTTC
-	-	TRBV10-3	TRBJ2-1	CAISESSRNEQFF	TGTGCCATCAGTGAGTCGTCCCGCAATGAGCAGTTCTTC
-	-	TRBV19	TRBJ1-2	CASSISGIDGYTF	TGTGCCAGTAGTATTTCCGGGATCGATGGCTACACCTTC
TRBD2	-	TRBV11-2	TRBJ2-3	CASSPRVAGEVDTQYF	TGTGCCAGCAGCCCCCGGGTGGCGGGAGAGGTAGATACGCAGTATTTT
-	-	TRBV15	TRBJ2-3	CATSREIRGSTDTQYF	TGTGCCACCAGCAGAGAAATAAGGGGAAGCACAGATACGCAGTATTTT
-	-	TRBV6-5	TRBJ1-1	CASTIGATASPFF	TGTGCCAGCACAATAGGAGCGACAGCGAGCCCTTTCTTT
-	-	TRBV3-1/TRBV3-2	TRBJ1-2	CASSVQGFGYTF	TGTGCCAGCAGCGTACAGGGTTTTGGCTACACCTTC
TRBD2	-	TRBV7-9	TRBJ2-1	CASSTGTSGTNEQFF	TGTGCCAGCAGCACCGGGACTAGCGGGACAAATGAGCAGTTCTTC
-	-	TRBV7-9	TRBJ1-2	CASRVGGNYGYTF	TGTGCCAGCAGGGTTGGGGGGAACTATGGCTACACCTTC